Below are 18 T cell receptor beta chains sequenced from a single sample in a study of a mutant IDH1 vaccine in newly diagnosed glioma. Time point of the sample: week 35, safety follow-up. Every single dose of the vaccine, 300 ug of mutant IDH1 20-mer peptide, came with topical imiquimod. Their specific antigens are unknown. The table came from immunoSEQ multiplex PCR; TCRdb's copy has only in-frame clones and leaves some out. The repertoire holds about 48,000 clones, 76% seen once, with over 9% in the top ten. Sequences were derived from PBMCs, sampled from a glioma patient whose treatment included an IDH1 peptide vaccine. The receptor set was obtained from a man aged 40-50 years with glioma.

The sample holds one count of this clone. V is TRBV6-1 and J is TRBJ1-3; D unclear. The CDR3 runs to 13 residues. CDR1 MNHNS and CDR2 SASEGT come from the germline V gene. Trimming cost V 4 bases and J 4 bases, with 8 bases left between them. The CDR3 DNA sequence: TGTGCCAGCAGTGGGGCCAACGGAAACACCATATATTTT. Its protein is CASSGANGNTIYF.

The chain is built from TRBV4-1 and TRBJ2-7; D is perhaps TRBD2 (5 bases). The CDR3 totals 14 residues. Trimming removed 5 bases at V and 2 bases at J, with 13 bases between. Germline V gene sequence: CDR1 MGHRA, CDR2 YSYEKL. The DNA of the CDR3 is TGCGCCAGCAGCAAATGGACTGGACCCTACGAGCAGTACTTC. Translation: CASSKWTGPYEQYF.

The chain employs TRBV6-1 and TRBJ2-5; 8 bases agree with TRBD2. The ends lost 5 bases at V and 2 bases at J; junction bases unmatched: 7. This CDR3 region has 15 residues. Germline loops: CDR1 MNHNS, CDR2 SASEGT. CDR3 amino acids: CASSRAGEPQETQYF. CDR3 bases: TGTGCCAGCAGTCGAGCGGGAGAACCGCAAGAGACCCAGTACTTC.

The genes are TRBV7-9 and TRBJ1-4; no clear D gene. CDR1 is SEHNR and CDR2 is FQNEAQ in the germline V gene (reference sequence). V lost 0 bases to trimming and J lost 4 bases, with 6 bases between them. The CDR3 has 14 amino acids. CDR3 loop: CASSLAAGNEKLFF. The CDR3 DNA reads as TGTGCCAGCAGCTTAGCGGCTGGTAATGAAAAACTGTTTTTT.

This sequence joins TRBV2 and TRBJ2-7; TRBD1 matches at 8 bases. J gave up 7 bases and V 3 bases, and 14 bases lay outside the gene matches. This CDR3 spans 16 amino acids. Germline V gene sequence: CDR1 SNHLY, CDR2 FYNNEI. The CDR3 DNA reads as TGTGCCAGCAGTGAGTGGGGGACAGGCCACGGGGGAGAGCAGTACTTC. This sequence encodes CASSEWGTGHGGEQYF.

The rearrangement joins TRBV7-2 to TRBJ2-7; the D is unclear. Trimming shortened V by 2 bases and J by 3 bases, and 14 bases separated the two germline ends. CDR1 and CDR2 (germline): SGHTA, FQGNSA. The CDR3 totals 15 residues. The CDR3 here is CASSLKPGQNYEQYF. The DNA of the CDR3 is TGTGCCAGCAGCTTAAAGCCGGGCCAGAACTACGAGCAGTACTTC.

The chain recombines TRBV10-3 with TRBJ1-5, with D perhaps TRBD1 (6 bases). Germline loops: CDR1 ENHRY, CDR2 SYGVKD. The CDR3 loop spans 13 amino acids. The V and J ends lost 6 bases and 4 bases respectively, with 10 bases between them. This chain's CDR3 is CAISEGGNQPQHF. DNA for the CDR3: TGTGCCATCAGCGAGGGGGGGAATCAGCCCCAGCATTTT.

The chain joins TRBV9 to TRBJ2-2; 7 nucleotides line up with TRBD2. From germline, CDR1 is SGDLS and CDR2 YYNGEE. This CDR3 spans 15 amino acids. V lost 0 bases and J lost 7; bases outside the gene matches: 6. The CDR3 spells CASSVVSSGGGELFF. The CDR3 DNA reads as TGTGCCAGCAGCGTAGTTTCTAGCGGCGGCGGGGAGCTGTTTTTT.

This clone showed up just a few times. The V and J genes are TRBV5-1 and TRBJ2-3; TRBD1 or TRBD2 may be the D gene (5 bases each). This CDR3 contains 15 residues. The V end lost 0 bases, the J end lost 0 bases, and 8 bases lay between the germline ends. Germline CDR1 and CDR2: SGHRS and YFSETQ. This CDR3 is CASSLAGASTDTQYF. The CDR3 nucleotides are TGCGCCAGCAGCTTGGCCGGGGCTAGCACAGATACGCAGTATTTT.

V and J are TRBV6-1 and TRBJ1-5; no clear D. V lost 4 bases to trimming and J lost 0 bases, with 16 bases between them. The CDR3 loop spans 17 amino acids. Germline loops: CDR1 MNHNS, CDR2 SASEGT. CDR3 residues: CASSGVREPNSNQPQHF. The CDR3 DNA reads TGTGCCAGCAGTGGGGTAAGGGAACCAAATAGCAATCAGCCCCAGCATTTT.

This chain links TRBV28 with TRBJ1-5; a weak D match, TRBD1 (5 bases). The length of the CDR3 is 17 residues. Trimming removed 5 bases from V and 1 base from J, with 18 bases in between. Germline assignment: CDR1 MDHEN and CDR2 SYDVKM. For the CDR3, the DNA is TGTGCCAGCAGTCCAGCCAGGGATTCGGGGAGCAATCAGCCCCAGCATTTT. It yields the protein CASSPARDSGSNQPQHF.

The gene calls are TRBV6-4 and TRBJ2-3; D gene uncertain. From germline, CDR1 is MRHNA and CDR2 SNTAGT. The CDR3 is 13 residues long. V was trimmed by 3 bases and J by 3 bases, leaving 7 bases between them. The CDR3 nucleotides are TGTGCCAGCAGTGAGACCACTACAGATACGCAGTATTTT. Protein product: CASSETTTDTQYF.

The V gene is TRBV28, the J gene TRBJ2-1, with a tentative D call TRBD1 (6 bases). In germline, CDR1 is MDHEN, CDR2 SYDVKM. The V end lost 2 bases, the J end lost 6 bases, and 14 bases lay between the germline ends. This CDR3 is built from 15 residues. The CDR3 DNA reads as TGTGCCAGCAGTTTACCAGGGGCCCGAACCAATGAGCAGTTCTTC. It codes for CASSLPGARTNEQFF.

V usage is TRBV19 and J usage is TRBJ2-1; 8 bases agree with TRBD2. Germline V gene lookup returns CDR1 LNHDA and CDR2 SQIVND (reference sequence). CDR3 length: 16 amino acids. J gave up 0 bases and V 6 bases, and 7 bases lay outside the gene matches. The CDR3 loop reads CASSSRGTSSYNEQFF. In DNA form, the CDR3 reads TGTGCCAGTAGCTCACGGGGGACTAGCTCCTACAATGAGCAGTTCTTC.

The chain joins TRBV9 to TRBJ1-3, with D unresolved. The germline gives CDR1 SGDLS, CDR2 YYNGEE. Trimming shortened V by 4 bases and J by 0 bases, and 11 bases separated the two germline ends. The CDR3 runs to 15 residues. In DNA, the CDR3 is TGTGCCAGCAGCCCCCCCCCGGCCTCTGGAAACACCATATATTTT. It encodes CASSPPPASGNTIYF.

This chain joins TRBV19 and TRBJ2-7; 11 nucleotides match TRBD2. Germline V lookup: CDR1 LNHDA, CDR2 SQIVND (reference sequence). The CDR3 covers 18 residues. Losses at the gene ends were 5 bases for V and 9 bases for J; bases not matched to a gene: 21. The CDR3 nucleotides are TGTGCCAGTAGTCCCTATTGGGAACTAGCGGGAGTTTCGTGGGCGCAGTACTTC. It translates to CASSPYWELAGVSWAQYF.

This chain uses TRBV7-9 with TRBJ2-1; D ambiguous. CDR3 length equals 11 residues. From germline, CDR1 is SEHNR and CDR2 FQNEAQ (reference sequence). The ends were cut back, 1 base at V and 10 bases at J, with 5 bases in the middle. The CDR3, as DNA: TGTGCCAGCAGCTTAGATCGGGAGCAGTTCTTC. Translated: CASSLDREQFF. The full variable domain, with the rest looked up from reference TRBV7-9 and TRBJ2-1, is DTGVSQNPRHKITKRGQNVTFRCDPISEHNRLYWYRQTLGQGPEFLTYFQNEAQLEKSRLLSDRFSAERPKGSFSTLEIQRTEQGDSAMYLCASSLDREQFFGPGTRLTVL.

The genes are TRBV12-5 and TRBJ1-4, with 9 positions matching TRBD1. The length of the CDR3 is 15 residues. Germline assignment: CDR1 LGHNT and CDR2 FRNRAP. The trim removed 1 base at V and 8 bases at J, leaving 5 bases unmatched. CDR3 sequence (DNA): TGTGCTAGTGGTTTGGGACAGGGGGAAGGCGAAAAACTGTTTTTT. Translating it yields CASGLGQGEGEKLFF.